This TCR beta chain was retrieved from a study of blood T cells in healthy people across ages. A J-beta primer mix and a sample-barcoded 5' primer were used in a second PCR of about 7 to 11 cycles. One entry per CDR3 protein results from TCRdb running MiXCR on the 5' RACE reads. Of about a million distinct CDR3 sequences listed, roughly two fifths were seen once; the top ten hold roughly 13%. No fewer than 6.5 million PBMCs went into each sample. Overall study results and limits: Getting older went along with TCR beta diversity per million T cells dropping roughly linearly. Reliance upon unsorted PBMCs precluded definitive naive versus antigen-experienced comparison.

A word on this clonotype: Its cognate antigen is unknown.

The sequenced sample consisted of blood. The sequence derives from a man younger than 30 in good health.

DNA for the CDR3: TGTGCCAGCAGCTTGACTCCCAGGGGCGAGGCTTTCTTT. Translating it yields CASSLTPRGEAFF. J is TRBJ1-1 and V is TRBV7-2; the D gene is possibly TRBD1 (6 bases). The V end was cut by 3 bases, the J end by 11 bases, with 16 bases between. Per germline, CDR1 SGHTA and CDR2 FQGNSA. This CDR3 comprises 13 residues.